This T cell receptor beta chain was sequenced for a study of blood T cell repertoires in COVID-19 (dated by TCRdb to the early 2020s). Some background on the complete study: Samples covering the acute and convalescent phases of COVID-19 were provided by collaborators in the United States, Italy and Spain. A freely available public database, intended as a resource for researchers studying the immune response to SARS-CoV-2, is where the repertoires were released. HLA class I and class II types, where available, came from metadata supplied by the sample provider rather than from assay-based typing. The material from the prospective study consisted of cDNA or gDNA derived from T cells, B-cell-depleted T cells, or PBMCs. Deeply sampled blood TCRbeta repertoires from subjects exposed to, actively infected with, or recovered from COVID-19 were included in the dataset. The samples were drawn from the first 160 participants of the ongoing ImmuneRACE study and from 1,200 or so subjects provided by 6 global collaborators. Sample metadata almost always included a de-identified subject ID, COVID-19 status, age in years and sex.

From the cysteine up to the phenylalanine, the CDR3 has a length of 14 residues. Just CDR3 DNA is preserved here, 42 bases in frame from base 1. Trimmed from V: 1 base; trimmed from J: 2 bases; junction bases lacking a gene match: 1. The CDR1 and CDR2 encoded by the germline V gene (reference sequence) are LNHNV and YYDKDF. In the prospective study, participants were about 18 to 90 years old, resided in about two dozen geographic areas of the United States, and were enrolled through a virtual design. Cohort assignment in the prospective study relied on participant-reported clinical history from a screening survey and a study questionnaire. Recovered participants in ImmuneRACE Cohort 3 were defined by two consecutive negative NP/OP PCR tests, clearance by a healthcare professional, or resolution of symptoms. Each participant in the prospective study had whole blood, serum and a nasopharyngeal or oropharyngeal swab collected by mobile phlebotomists. Prospective study participants could optionally give additional blood draws and questionnaires over an approximately two-month period. Prospective study blood samples were shipped either frozen or at room temperature before DNA extraction.

General findings and caveats noted by the study authors: The amount of clinical and demographic metadata varied by source and participant and was provided uncurated.

TCRbeta CDR3 regions were amplified from genomic DNA using the immunoSEQ Assay, a bias-controlled multiplex PCR. Turning to the authors' computational methods: The number of nucleated cells in each sample was estimated by amplification of reference gene primers within the assay. To quantify the absolute abundance of each unique TCRbeta CDR3 rearrangement, sequence reads were collapsed and filtered. Productive Simpson clonality was computed per sample as the square root of Simpson's diversity index over productive rearrangements. TCRdb obtained this table from immuneACCESS and retained in-frame rearrangements with V and J assigned. These tables miss some clones; where compared with another copy, unresolved V genes account for less than half of the shortfall, and the remainder is unexplained. The V and J calls and clone size are taken from that table; D and trimming were inferred from the DNA. A total of approximately 230,000 clones appear in this sample, just over 85% of them only once. Roughly 16% of the sample goes to the ten largest clones.

Worth noting for this clone: Which antigen it targets is not known. A much larger clone differs from this one at a single base, so this may be a read error.

The sequence came from a man aged 18 to 30 who had recovered from COVID-19. Sample: PBMCs or T cells enriched from blood (not recorded which). In this chain, TRBV15 is recombined with TRBJ2-7; TRBD1 lines up with 8 middle nucleotides. The DNA is as follows: TGTGCCACCAGCAGAGGGACAGGGCCCTACGAGCAGTACTTC. The translation is CATSRGTGPYEQYF.